This passage covers 29 T cell receptor beta chains from one sample sequenced in a study of T cells after yellow fever vaccination. TCRdb analysed the 5' RACE reads with MiXCR anew, one entry per CDR3 protein. The sample records around 340,000 distinct CDR3 sequences, 8.7% being singletons. The sample consisted of PBMCs, taken on the day of the first yellow fever vaccination. The origin of the receptors is a man younger than 35 who received the YFV17D yellow fever vaccine.

V usage is TRBV12-3 or TRBV12-4 and J usage is TRBJ2-7, with 8 nucleotides matching TRBD1. The CDR3 has 15 amino acids. Germline trimming cut 6 bases from V and 5 bases from J; bases unmatched to any gene: 12. CDR3 coding DNA: TGTGCCAGCAGACGGCCCGGGGACAGGAGCAACGAGCAGTACTTC. It codes for CASRRPGDRSNEQYF.

This clonotype occurred a few times. The V and J genes are TRBV6-1 and TRBJ2-4; 11 nucleotides match TRBD2. Germline CDR1 and CDR2: MNHNS and SASEGT. V was clipped by 6 bases and J by 2 bases; unmatched bases: 6. This CDR3 contains 16 residues. CDR3 loop: CASRRLAGRTKNIQYF. CDR3 DNA: TGTGCCAGCAGAAGACTAGCGGGGAGGACCAAAAACATTCAGTACTTC.

This clonotype was seen more than once but under ten times. The chain is built from TRBV20-1 and TRBJ1-5; D is ambiguous. The V end lost 5 bases, the J end lost 8 bases, and 13 bases lay between the germline ends. The germline V gene encodes CDR1 DFQATT and CDR2 SNEGSKA (reference sequence). CDR3 length: 12 residues. The CDR3 bases are TGCAGTGCTGCCGGGCCTCATAAGCCCCAGCATTTT. This translates into CSAAGPHKPQHF.

This clonotype was counted many times. This chain connects TRBV7-2 to TRBJ2-2; D remains unclear. V dropped 8 bases and J dropped 6 bases, with 10 bases sitting between them. The CDR3 consists of 12 residues. From germline, CDR1 is SGHTA and CDR2 FQGNSA. Here the CDR3 DNA reads TGTGCCAGCCAACTCCCCCCCGGGGAGCTGTTTTTT. The encoded protein is CASQLPPGELFF.

The chain employs TRBV27 and TRBJ2-1, with 12 bases matching TRBD1. Germline V gives CDR1 MNHEY, CDR2 SMNVEV (reference sequence). V gave up 4 bases and J gave up 6 bases; unmatched junction bases: 7. CDR3 length: 16 amino acids. The CDR3 loop is CASSSAGTGGVNEQFF. DNA for the CDR3: TGTGCCAGCAGTTCCGCCGGGACAGGGGGCGTCAATGAGCAGTTCTTC.

This chain links TRBV5-1 with TRBJ2-5; possibly TRBD2 for D (5 bases). This CDR3 spans 17 amino acids. CDR1 and CDR2 from the germline V gene are SGHRS and YFSETQ. V gave up 4 bases and J gave up 0 bases, with 19 bases separating them. CDR3 region: CASSRELGHENQETQYF. The CDR3 region has the DNA TGCGCCAGCAGCCGGGAACTAGGTCACGAGAACCAAGAGACCCAGTACTTC.

Note on this clonotype: The junction and the germline gene differ at one end; a read error may be behind it. This chain links TRBV6-1 with TRBJ1-5; D might be TRBD1 (5 bases). Germline CDR1 MNHNS, CDR2 SASEGT. The CDR3 runs 16 residues. The DNA for the CDR3 is TGTGCCAGCAGCGAAGTAAGGACACGGCCTAATCAGCCCCAGCATTTT. As protein: CASSEVRTRPNQPQHF.

This clonotype appeared a few times. The CDR3 loop reads CASSLRGNFSEAFF. Here the CDR3 DNA reads TGTGCCAGCAGCCTCAGGGGAAATTTTTCTGAAGCTTTCTTT. The chain employs TRBV3-1 and TRBJ1-1, with D possibly matching TRBD1 (6 bases). V gave up 4 bases and J gave up 6 bases, with 15 bases separating them. This CDR3 has 14 residues. Germline V CDR1 and CDR2: LGHDT, YNNKEL (reference sequence).

The rearrangement links TRBV11-2 to TRBJ2-3; no clear D gene. The CDR3 sequence is 16 residues long. The germline V gene encodes CDR1 SGHAT and CDR2 FQNNGV. The V end was cut by 6 bases, the J end by 3 bases, with 19 bases between. CDR3: CASRFFGSIGTDTQYF. In DNA, the CDR3 is TGTGCCAGCAGATTCTTCGGCAGCATAGGGACAGATACGCAGTATTTT.

The chain links TRBV25-1 to TRBJ2-3; 9 bases agree with TRBD2. The V gene's germline CDR1 is MGHDK and CDR2 SYGVNS. V lost 7 bases to trimming and J lost 6 bases; unmatched junction nucleotides: 8. There are 14 residues in the CDR3. DNA for the CDR3: TGTGCCAGCACCCCTAGCGGGGCGAAGGATACGCAGTATTTT. This gives the protein CASTPSGAKDTQYF.

This clonotype was seen at least ten times. This CDR3 is CASVAGGHQETQYF. The CDR3 DNA reads as TGTGCCAGTGTAGCGGGGGGACACCAAGAGACCCAGTACTTC. The chain uses TRBV28 and TRBJ2-5; 10 bases are shared with TRBD2. The CDR3 loop spans 14 amino acids. The trim removed 9 bases at V and 0 bases at J, leaving 4 bases unmatched. From germline, CDR1 is MDHEN and CDR2 SYDVKM.

This clonotype was observed at least ten times. The V and J genes are TRBV5-5 and TRBJ1-1; D ambiguous. The germline V and J ends were trimmed by 0 bases and 5 bases, with 14 bases remaining between them. The germline V gene has CDR1 SGHKS and CDR2 YYEKEE (reference sequence). The CDR3 consists of 15 residues. The CDR3 sequence: CASSLGAPGGTEAFF. CDR3 in DNA: TGTGCCAGCAGCTTGGGGGCGCCCGGTGGTACTGAAGCTTTCTTT.

This clonotype has ten or more counts. This rearrangement joins TRBV11-2 to TRBJ2-7, with 10 bases identical to TRBD1. J was trimmed by 5 bases and V by 4 bases; bases with no gene match: 11. This CDR3 spans 16 amino acids. Germline values: CDR1 SGHAT, CDR2 FQNNGV. This chain's CDR3 is CASSSKSGTGDNEQYF. The DNA of the CDR3 is TGTGCCAGCAGCTCTAAATCCGGGACAGGGGATAACGAGCAGTACTTC.

Many counts were recorded for this clonotype. This sequence joins TRBV5-1 and TRBJ2-3; 9 bases map to TRBD2. V trimming: 1 base; J trimming: 2 bases; junction bases outside the gene matches: 2. The CDR3 has 15 residues. Germline CDR1 SGHRS, CDR2 YFSETQ. Here the CDR3 reads CASSLLAGLTDTQYF. CDR3 sequence (DNA): TGCGCCAGCAGCTTGCTAGCGGGGCTCACAGATACGCAGTATTTT.

The table lists this clonotype with many counts. This sequence joins TRBV5-1 and TRBJ2-3, with 12 bases matching TRBD2. This CDR3 comprises 17 residues. Germline loops: CDR1 SGHRS, CDR2 YFSETQ. V trimming: 4 bases; J trimming: 2 bases; junction bases outside the gene matches: 8. CDR3 amino acids: CASSHGTSGYYTDTQYF. DNA for the CDR3: TGCGCCAGCAGCCACGGGACTAGCGGGTACTACACAGATACGCAGTATTTT.

This clonotype appeared many times. The chain is built from TRBV5-6 and TRBJ2-2; 7 nucleotides agree with TRBD1. CDR1 and CDR2 from the germline V gene are SGHDT and YYEEEE. The CDR3 contains 15 residues. Trimming took 0 bases from V and 4 from J; bases not matched to a gene: 3. The CDR3 loop is CASSLEGAVTGELFF. CDR3 bases: TGTGCCAGCAGCTTGGAGGGGGCAGTCACCGGGGAGCTGTTTTTT.

This CDR3 reads CASSTLSTRENV. The CDR3 DNA reads as TGTGCCAGCAGTACCCTTTCTACCAGGGAGAACGTC. The gene calls are TRBV6-8 and TRBJ2-7, with D perhaps assigned TRBD1 or TRBD2 (5 bases each). Germline-derived CDR1 and CDR2 are MNHGY and SAAAGT. The CDR3 spans 12 residues.

This clonotype was seen more than once but under ten times. The genes are TRBV27 and TRBJ1-3, with 7 nucleotides matching TRBD1. Germline trimming cut 9 bases from V and 2 bases from J; bases unmatched to any gene: 7. Germline values: CDR1 MNHEY, CDR2 SMNVEV (reference sequence). There are 14 residues in the CDR3. The CDR3 DNA sequence: TGTGCCAGTAAAACCGGGACAGCTGGAAACACCATATATTTT. Translation: CASKTGTAGNTIYF.

The chain carries TRBV4-2 and TRBJ2-7, with 8 bases that match TRBD1. Per the germline V gene, CDR1 is LGHNA and CDR2 is YNFKEQ. The CDR3 has 20 residues. V was clipped by 2 bases and J by 0 bases; unmatched bases: 18. CDR3 region: CASSQRLPGQDFLSSYEQYF. The CDR3, as DNA: TGTGCCAGCAGCCAACGATTGCCGGGACAGGATTTTCTAAGCTCCTACGAGCAGTACTTC.

The chain is built from TRBV7-9 and TRBJ2-1; D gene ambiguous. V lost 5 bases and J 0 bases, leaving 14 bases between the germline ends. CDR3 length: 16 amino acids. CDR1 is SEHNR and CDR2 is FQNEAQ in the germline V gene (reference sequence). In DNA, the CDR3 is TGTGCCAGCAGCCCCGCCTACTCAAGCTCCTACAATGAGCAGTTCTTC. Translated, it gives CASSPAYSSSYNEQFF.

This clonotype was found a few times. J is TRBJ2-3 and V is TRBV7-3; no clear D. The CDR3 spans 15 residues. Germline V CDR1 and CDR2: SGHTA, FQGTGA. V gave up 2 bases and J gave up 4 bases, with 13 bases separating them. In DNA, the CDR3 is TGTGCCAGCAGCTTAGGGCAGCTCGAACCAGATACGCAGTATTTT. Translating gives CASSLGQLEPDTQYF. Looking up the rest from reference TRBV7-3 and TRBJ2-3 gives the full variable domain: GAGVSQTPSNKVTEKGKYVELRCDPISGHTALYWYRQSLGQGPEFLIYFQGTGAADDSGLPNDRFFAVRPEGSVSTLKIQRTERGDSAVYLCASSLGQLEPDTQYFGPGTRLTVL.

This clonotype was seen ten or more times. The chain recombines TRBV18 with TRBJ1-5; no definite D call. The V end was cut by 6 bases, the J end by 0 bases, with 9 bases between. Germline V gene lookup returns CDR1 KGHSH and CDR2 LQKENI. The CDR3 runs 14 residues. The CDR3, as DNA: TGTGCCAGCTCGCCCGAGCATAGCAATCAGCCCCAGCATTTT. Residues: CASSPEHSNQPQHF.

This rearrangement joins TRBV10-3 to TRBJ2-1, with D possibly matching TRBD1 (6 bases). The germline gives CDR1 ENHRY, CDR2 SYGVKD. Trimming took off 0 bases at V and 4 bases at J, with 19 bases between the two ends. The CDR3 consists of 18 residues. This CDR3 reads CAISESRFGGGQYNEQFF. The DNA for the CDR3 is TGTGCCATCAGTGAGTCGAGGTTCGGTGGGGGCCAATACAATGAGCAGTTCTTC.

This chain's CDR3 is CASSDTTGRNTEAFF. The DNA of the CDR3 is TGTGCCAGCAGTGACACGACAGGGAGGAACACTGAAGCTTTCTTT. The chain uses TRBV25-1 and TRBJ1-1, with 7 bases aligning to TRBD1. The trim removed 3 bases at V and 1 base at J, leaving 5 bases unmatched. Per germline, CDR1 MGHDK and CDR2 SYGVNS. The CDR3 length is 15 residues.

The J gene is TRBJ1-3, the V gene TRBV7-2; weak D call: TRBD1 (5 bases). The germline V gene has CDR1 SGHTA and CDR2 FQGNSA. V shed 5 bases and J shed 4 bases, with 18 bases lying between them. This CDR3 has 16 amino acids. CDR3 in amino acids: CASSQTPAGRGNTIYF. The CDR3 region has the DNA TGTGCCAGCAGCCAGACTCCCGCGGGGCGCGGAAACACCATATATTTT.

This clonotype showed up just a few times. This sequence joins TRBV25-1 and TRBJ2-7; the match to TRBD1 covers 10 bases. J lost 0 bases, V lost 11 bases, and 4 bases had no gene match. CDR3 length equals 13 residues. Germline CDR1 and CDR2: MGHDK and SYGVNS. The CDR3, as DNA: TGTGCCGACAGGGGGCTTAGCTCCTACGAGCAGTACGTC. Protein: CADRGLSSYEQYV.

This clonotype was recorded many times. This chain links TRBV7-2 with TRBJ2-1; no clear D. The CDR3 extends over 11 amino acids. V lost 2 bases and J 7 bases, leaving 3 bases between the germline ends. CDR1 is SGHTA, CDR2 FQGNSA, per germline. This chain's CDR3 is CASSLMNEQFF. In DNA form, the CDR3 reads TGTGCCAGCAGCTTAATGAATGAGCAGTTCTTC.

A few counts support this clonotype. The genes are TRBV30 and TRBJ2-7; the D gene is possibly TRBD2 (6 bases). Germline loops: CDR1 GTSNPN, CDR2 SVGIG (reference sequence). The CDR3 is made up of 13 amino acids. Trimming pared 7 bases from V and 3 bases from J, leaving 16 bases between. The CDR3 bases are TGTGCCTCCACCTTGGGGGGACGCTACGAGCAGTACTTC. It codes for CASTLGGRYEQYF.

The chain couples TRBV2 to TRBJ2-7; 8 bases map to TRBD2. Germline V CDR1 and CDR2: SNHLY, FYNNEI. This CDR3 has 14 amino acids. V lost 5 bases and J lost 2; bases outside the gene matches: 5. CDR3 nucleotide sequence: TGTGCCAGCAGTCCAGCGGGGGTTGCCTACGAGCAGTACTTC. Protein: CASSPAGVAYEQYF.